Listed below are T cell receptor beta chains from one sample, sequenced in a study of T cell changes during pregnancy in multiple sclerosis. TCRdb's table, derived via immunoSEQ multiplex PCR, lists solely in-frame clones and lacks some. The table includes 90,000 to 120,000 clones, just under 95% detected once. The specimen was peripheral blood, collected in the third trimester of pregnancy. The receptors originated from a female donor in good health, enrolled as a control in a pregnancy study. CDR3s include the opening cysteine and the closing phenylalanine or tryptophan. A D gene is named only where the DNA matches it firmly. Clone sizes are given selectively: once, few, many, or a class where the clone is expanded.

cdr3_aa,cdr3_nt,j_call,cdr3_length,d_call,v_call,clone_size
CASTRDSGSNQPQHF,TGTGCCAGCACTAGGGACAGCGGGAGCAATCAGCCCCAGCATTTT,TRBJ1-5,15,TRBD1,TRBV6-1,once
CASSSVTGDTGQPQHF,TGTGCCAGCAGTTCCGTAACCGGGGACACGGGTCAGCCCCAGCATTTT,TRBJ1-5,16,NA,TRBV11-2,NA
CASSLSGAPRETQYF,TGTGCCAGTAGTCTTAGCGGGGCCCCCAGGGAGACCCAGTACTTC,TRBJ2-5,15,TRBD2,TRBV19,NA
CASRGGVIDTEAFF,TGTGCCAGCCGAGGCGGGGTGATTGACACTGAAGCTTTCTTT,TRBJ1-1,14,NA,TRBV27,NA
CASSGEVNYGYTF,TGTGCCAGCAGCGGCGAGGTAAACTATGGCTACACCTTC,TRBJ1-2,13,NA,TRBV13,NA
CASGLGRDRGTDTQYF,TGTGCTAGTGGTTTGGGGAGGGACAGGGGTACAGATACGCAGTATTTT,TRBJ2-3,16,TRBD1,TRBV12-5,NA
CGGSGGPEETQYF,TGCGGGGGGTCAGGGGGCCCGGAAGAGACCCAGTACTTC,TRBJ2-5,13,NA,TRBV10-3,NA
CASSLAGGDEQFF,TGTGCCAGCAGTCTGGCGGGGGGGGATGAGCAGTTCTTC,TRBJ2-1,13,TRBD2,TRBV7-9,NA
CASSYGRGWSFF,TGTGCCAGCAGTTACGGCCGGGGTTGGTCTTTCTTT,TRBJ1-1,12,NA,TRBV6-5,NA
CASSFYWILGSLDTGELFF,TGTGCCAGCAGCTTTTATTGGATATTGGGCAGCCTCGACACCGGGGAGCTGTTTTTT,TRBJ2-2,19,NA,TRBV7-9,NA
CASSLGASGVSTDTQYF,TGTGCCAGCAGTTTGGGCGCTAGCGGGGTTAGCACAGATACGCAGTATTTT,TRBJ2-3,17,TRBD2,TRBV27,NA
CASNRFAGASSGYTF,TGTGCCAGCAACCGTTTCGCGGGGGCGTCGAGTGGCTACACCTTC,TRBJ1-2,15,NA,TRBV6-5,NA
CASSEGGRVDEQFF,TGTGCCAGCAGCGAGGGGGGGCGGGTTGATGAGCAGTTCTTC,TRBJ2-1,14,NA,TRBV9,NA
CASSLLGTGALEQYF,TGCGCCAGCAGCTTACTTGGGACAGGGGCCCTCGAGCAGTACTTC,TRBJ2-7,15,TRBD1,TRBV5-1,NA
CASSLAMNYGYTF,TGCGCCAGCAGCCTGGCCATGAACTATGGCTACACCTTC,TRBJ1-2,13,NA,TRBV5-1,NA
CSAVDFPGYTF,TGCAGTGCTGTCGACTTCCCAGGCTACACCTTC,TRBJ1-2,11,NA,TRBV20-1,NA
CAWSGPTSHYPTQYF,TGTGCCTGGAGTGGACCGACTAGCCATTATCCTACGCAGTATTTT,TRBJ2-3,15,TRBD2,TRBV30,NA
CASSRQGAYEQYF,TGTGCCAGCAGCCGACAGGGGGCCTACGAGCAGTACTTC,TRBJ2-7,13,TRBD1,TRBV7-9,NA
CASSQDYWGQGMAEAFF,TGTGCCAGCAGCCAAGATTACTGGGGACAGGGTATGGCTGAAGCTTTCTTT,TRBJ1-1,17,TRBD1,TRBV14,NA
CASSLGQGRTPLHF,TGTGCCAGCAGCTTAGGACAGGGGCGTACACCCCTCCACTTT,TRBJ1-6,14,TRBD1,TRBV11-1,NA
CASSVGQGRNGYTF,TGTGCCAGCAGCGTTGGACAGGGACGAAATGGCTACACCTTC,TRBJ1-2,14,TRBD1,TRBV7-9,NA
CASSLASGQQETQYF,TGTGCCAGCAGCTTAGCCTCGGGACAGCAAGAGACCCAGTACTTC,TRBJ2-5,15,TRBD1,TRBV7-9,once
CASSGRQGADEQFF,TGTGCCAGCTCAGGAAGACAGGGGGCAGATGAGCAGTTCTTC,TRBJ2-1,14,TRBD1,TRBV18,NA
CASSSSGTGDNTQYF,TGCGCCAGCAGCTCCTCCGGGACAGGAGATAATACGCAGTATTTT,TRBJ2-3,15,TRBD1,TRBV5-1,NA
CASSSSRTGQNTEAFF,TGTGCCAGCAGCTCATCCCGAACGGGACAGAACACTGAAGCTTTCTTT,TRBJ1-1,16,NA,TRBV7-6,few
CASSLGPGSSYEQYF,TGTGCCAGCAGTTTAGGGCCGGGAAGCTCCTACGAGCAGTACTTC,TRBJ2-7,15,NA,TRBV27,NA
CASSFSPGPQHF,TGTGCCAGCAGCTTCTCTCCGGGGCCCCAGCATTTT,TRBJ1-5,12,NA,TRBV5-8,NA
CATSRSTQGANEQFF,TGTGCCACCAGCAGATCTACGCAGGGGGCGAATGAGCAGTTCTTC,TRBJ2-1,15,TRBD1,TRBV15,NA
CASSQDERSGNTIYF,TGCGCCAGCAGCCAAGATGAACGGTCTGGAAACACCATATATTTT,TRBJ1-3,15,NA,TRBV4-1,NA
CAWRVGVMNTEAFF,TGTGCCTGGAGGGTGGGAGTCATGAACACTGAAGCTTTCTTT,TRBJ1-1,14,NA,TRBV30,NA
CASSMGQMNTEAFF,TGTGCCAGCAGCATGGGACAGATGAACACTGAAGCTTTCTTT,TRBJ1-1,14,TRBD1,TRBV5-5,NA
CASSSLTGVDTEAFF,TGTGCCAGCAGCTCCCTAACAGGGGTGGACACTGAAGCTTTCTTT,TRBJ1-1,15,TRBD1,TRBV7-2,NA
CASSDIAGGPADTQYF,TGTGCCAGCAGCGACATAGCGGGGGGGCCGGCAGATACGCAGTATTTT,TRBJ2-3,16,TRBD2,TRBV7-3,NA
CASSMGTSAFF,TGTGCCAGTAGTATGGGCACGTCGGCTTTCTTT,TRBJ1-1,11,NA,TRBV19,few
CASSLYGEGTDTQYF,TGTGCCAGCAGCTTATACGGGGAGGGCACAGATACGCAGTATTTT,TRBJ2-3,15,NA,TRBV11-2,NA
CASSTRTGNNYGYTF,TGTGCCAGCAGCACCCGGACAGGGAATAACTATGGCTACACCTTC,TRBJ1-2,15,TRBD1,TRBV5-6,once
CASSYSEGRGTEAFF,TGTGCCAGCAGTTACTCAGAGGGTCGGGGCACTGAAGCTTTCTTT,TRBJ1-1,15,NA,TRBV6-5,NA
CAWSALMITTSGMGDTQYF,TGTGCCTGGAGTGCACTAATGATAACGACTAGCGGGATGGGGGATACGCAGTATTTT,TRBJ2-3,19,TRBD2,TRBV30,once
CASTRDFFRTEAFF,TGTGCCAGCACCCGGGACTTTTTTCGAACTGAAGCTTTCTTT,TRBJ1-1,14,NA,TRBV6-5,NA
CASSVGGPPYEQYF,TGTGCCAGCAGCGTAGGAGGGCCTCCCTACGAGCAGTACTTC,TRBJ2-7,14,NA,TRBV9,NA
CAWSVESNQPQHF,TGTGCCTGGAGTGTAGAGAGCAATCAGCCCCAGCATTTT,TRBJ1-5,13,NA,TRBV30,NA
CSVPGMSHYGYTF,TGCAGCGTTCCGGGGATGTCTCACTATGGCTACACCTTC,TRBJ1-2,13,NA,TRBV29-1,NA
CASSDLQGHYNEQFF,TGTGCCAGCAGTGATTTACAAGGACACTACAATGAGCAGTTCTTC,TRBJ2-1,15,NA,TRBV6-1,NA